The entry below describes one T cell receptor beta chain. The antigen is not known. Generated by immunoSEQ multiplex PCR, the TCRdb table keeps only in-frame clones and is missing some. The sample carries millions of clones, around nine tenths recorded once. This CDR3 is built from 17 residues. The germline gives CDR1 GTSNPN, CDR2 SVGIG (reference sequence). Trimming shortened V by 0 bases and J by 5 bases, and 17 bases separated the two germline ends. These data originate in a study of shared clonotypes between healthy human individuals. The study, taken as a whole, reports: The study sampled only blood, and tissue repertoires likely differ.

This TCR came from a man younger than 35 in good health. The sample consisted of naive CD4+ T cells sorted from blood. This sample's subset: CD45RA+ positively selected. The genes are TRBV30 and TRBJ1-6; unclear D gene. Here the CDR3 reads CAWSVRAWGADNSPLHF. CDR3 DNA sequence: TGTGCCTGGAGTGTACGGGCTTGGGGTGCCGATAATTCACCCCTCCACTTT. The full variable domain, in which reference TRBV30 and TRBJ1-6 provide the parts outside the CDR3, is SQTIHQWPATLVQPVGSPLSLECTVEGTSNPNLYWYRQAAGRGLQLLFYSVGIGQISSEVPQNLSASRPQDRQFILSSKKLLLSDSGFYLCAWSVRAWGADNSPLHFGNGTRLTVT.